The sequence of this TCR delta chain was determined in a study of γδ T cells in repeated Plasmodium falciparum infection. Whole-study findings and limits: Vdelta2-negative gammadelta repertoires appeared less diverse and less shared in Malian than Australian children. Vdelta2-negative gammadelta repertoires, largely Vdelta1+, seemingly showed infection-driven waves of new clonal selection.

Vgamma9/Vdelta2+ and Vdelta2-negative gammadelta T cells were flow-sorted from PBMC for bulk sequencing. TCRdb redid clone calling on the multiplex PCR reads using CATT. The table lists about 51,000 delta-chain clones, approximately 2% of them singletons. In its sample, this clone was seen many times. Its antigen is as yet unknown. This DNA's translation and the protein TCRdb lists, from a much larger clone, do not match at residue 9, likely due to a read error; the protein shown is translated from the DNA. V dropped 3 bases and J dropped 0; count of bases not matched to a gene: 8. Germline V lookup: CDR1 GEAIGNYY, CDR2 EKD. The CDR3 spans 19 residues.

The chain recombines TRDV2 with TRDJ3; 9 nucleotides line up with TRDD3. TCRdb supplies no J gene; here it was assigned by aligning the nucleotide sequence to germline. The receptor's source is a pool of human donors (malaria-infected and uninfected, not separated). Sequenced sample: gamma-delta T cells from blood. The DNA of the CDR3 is TGTGCCTGTGACTCCGTGGGGGATAAGAGCTCCTGGGACACCCGACAGATGTTTTTC. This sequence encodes CACDSVGDKSSWDTRQMFF.